These 30 T cell receptor beta chains share one sample of origin, sequenced in a study of T cell responses to AZD1222 COVID-19 vaccine. The repertoire was sequenced with immunoSEQ multiplex PCR; TCRdb's copy has only in-frame clones and lacks some. The sample yields 100,000 to 150,000 clones, 88% seen once. Sequences were derived from peripheral blood, sampled on day 0 of AZD1222 vaccination. The receptors stem from an adult in good health.

The rearrangement uses TRBV12-5 and TRBJ1-2; TRBD1 matches at 12 bases. CDR1 and CDR2 from the germline V gene are LGHNT and FRNRAP. CDR3 length: 18 amino acids. Germline trimming cut 7 bases from V and 2 bases from J; bases unmatched to any gene: 14. DNA of the CDR3: TGTGCTAGTGCCCCCGGGACAGGGGGCGCGAAGGGAAACTATGGCTACACCTTC. It encodes CASAPGTGGAKGNYGYTF.

This chain links TRBV27 with TRBJ1-3, with D possibly TRBD1 on 5 matching bases. The CDR3 covers 14 residues. Germline values: CDR1 MNHEY, CDR2 SMNVEV (reference sequence). V was shortened by 6 bases and J by 0 bases, with 9 bases between the two germline ends. The CDR3 here is CASRGTASGNTIYF. For the CDR3, the DNA is TGTGCCAGCAGGGGGACGGCCTCTGGAAACACCATATATTTT.

The CDR3 protein is CSVRSPSNYGYTF. CDR3 coding DNA: TGCAGCGTTCGGTCCCCATCGAACTATGGCTACACCTTC. The chain has TRBV29-1 and TRBJ1-2; D ambiguous. The CDR3 spans 13 residues. Germline-derived CDR1 and CDR2 are SQVTM and ANQGSEA. The V gene lost 5 bases and the J gene lost 2 bases, with 12 bases spanning the gap.

The J gene is TRBJ2-7, the V gene TRBV27; D may correspond to TRBD1 or TRBD2 (6 bases each). CDR3 size: 14 residues. V lost 5 bases and J 5 bases, leaving 16 bases between the germline ends. From germline, CDR1 is MNHEY and CDR2 SMNVEV (reference sequence). The CDR3 nucleotides read TGTGCCAGCAGTACGCGGGACAATTCCCACGAGCAGTACTTC. Its protein product is CASSTRDNSHEQYF.

The V gene is TRBV9, the J gene TRBJ1-1; no clear D gene. The germline V gene encodes CDR1 SGDLS and CDR2 YYNGEE. The CDR3 is 15 amino acids. V lost 3 bases and J 3 bases, leaving 15 bases between the germline ends. The CDR3 DNA reads as TGTGCCAGCAGCGCCCCGACGGGCATGGACACTGAAGCTTTCTTT. Translation gives CASSAPTGMDTEAFF.

CDR3 DNA sequence: TGTGCCAGCAGCCAAGGGCTCTATTCAGGACTAAACACCGGGGAGCTGTTTTTT. Residues: CASSQGLYSGLNTGELFF. This chain joins TRBV4-2 and TRBJ2-2; D possibly corresponds to TRBD2 (6 bases). The ends were cut back, 1 base at V and 2 bases at J, with 17 bases in the middle. CDR1 is LGHNA, CDR2 YNFKEQ, per germline. This CDR3 is built from 18 residues.

This chain joins TRBV7-9 and TRBJ2-3; tentatively, D is TRBD1 (5 bases). The V end lost 3 bases, the J end lost 4 bases, and 11 bases lay between the germline ends. This CDR3 is 14 amino acids long. In germline, CDR1 is SEHNR, CDR2 FQNEAQ (reference sequence). The CDR3: CASSLDTTSDTQYF. In nucleotides, the CDR3 is TGTGCCAGCAGCTTGGACACCACATCAGATACGCAGTATTTT.

CDR3 in DNA: TGTGCCAGCCGGACAGGGGTTCAGCCCCAGCATTTT. Translated, it gives CASRTGVQPQHF. The V and J genes are TRBV27 and TRBJ1-5, with 9 bases aligning to TRBD1. The V segment lost 8 bases and the J segment 6 bases; nucleotides outside the gene matches: 2. The CDR3 runs to 12 residues. Germline CDR1 reads MNHEY; CDR2 reads SMNVEV (reference sequence).

CDR3: CASSLGVAETQYF. Written as DNA, the CDR3 is TGTGCCAGCAGCTTGGGGGTCGCAGAGACCCAGTACTTC. The chain uses TRBV7-7 and TRBJ2-5; D is possibly TRBD1 or TRBD2 (5 bases each). Germline CDR1 reads SSHAT; CDR2 reads FNYEAQ (reference sequence). The ends were cut back, 3 bases at V and 4 bases at J, with 9 bases in the middle. The CDR3 is 13 residues long.

The gene calls are TRBV18 and TRBJ2-3; possible D gene TRBD2, 6 bases. V gave up 3 bases and J gave up 0 bases, with 16 bases separating them. This CDR3 has 17 residues. CDR1 is KGHSH and CDR2 is LQKENI in the germline V gene. The CDR3 loop reads CASSPRGGGISTDTQYF. For the CDR3, the DNA is TGTGCCAGCTCACCCCGTGGTGGGGGGATAAGCACAGATACGCAGTATTTT.

The chain couples TRBV5-3 to TRBJ1-1; unclear D gene. TRBV5-3 is classed as an ORF, of uncertain function. The length of the CDR3 is 14 residues. V shed 0 bases and J shed 4 bases, with 10 bases lying between them. The CDR3 loop reads CARSLAPRLTEAFF. Here the CDR3 DNA reads TGTGCCAGAAGCTTGGCCCCCAGGCTCACTGAAGCTTTCTTT.

V is TRBV19 and J is TRBJ1-6, with D possibly being TRBD1 (5 bases). CDR3 length equals 15 residues. Trimming took 0 bases from V and 12 from J, leaving 15 bases between them. Germline V gene lookup returns CDR1 LNHDA and CDR2 SQIVND (reference sequence). For the CDR3, the DNA is TGTGCCAGTAGTATAGACAGAGTTTTAGGGGTACCCCTCCACTTT. This gives the protein CASSIDRVLGVPLHF.

This chain links TRBV27 with TRBJ1-6; 9 nucleotides align to TRBD1. The CDR3 length is 15 residues. Trimming cost V 4 bases and J 8 bases; bases outside gene matches: 6. The germline V gene encodes CDR1 MNHEY and CDR2 SMNVEV (reference sequence). Written as DNA, the CDR3 is TGTGCCAGCAGTTCGACCGGGACAGGGTATTCACCCCTCCACTTT. This sequence encodes CASSSTGTGYSPLHF.

This clone was picked up one time. V and J are TRBV28 and TRBJ1-4; D gene uncertain. CDR3 length: 15 residues. V lost 6 bases and J 12 bases, leaving 23 bases between the germline ends. In germline, CDR1 is MDHEN, CDR2 SYDVKM. The CDR3 protein is CASRLLVNSNEELFF. The CDR3 DNA follows: TGTGCCAGCAGGCTTCTGGTGAACAGTAATGAGGAACTGTTTTTT.

The V call is TRBV5-1, the J call TRBJ2-5, with 7 bases matching TRBD2. The CDR3 has 13 residues. Germline assignment: CDR1 SGHRS and CDR2 YFSETQ. V trimming: 4 bases; J trimming: 7 bases; junction bases outside the gene matches: 7. The CDR3 DNA reads TGCGCCAGCAGCCTCGGGACGGGAGGGACCCAGTACTTC. Its protein product is CASSLGTGGTQYF.

This clone was detected once. The rearrangement joins TRBV5-1 to TRBJ2-2; perhaps TRBD2 as D (5 bases). V lost 0 bases and J lost 5, with 11 bases in between. Germline V gives CDR1 SGHRS, CDR2 YFSETQ. The CDR3 runs 15 residues. In nucleotides, the CDR3 is TGCGCCAGCAGCTTGGAAGGGAGTCGGACCGGGGAGCTGTTTTTT. It yields the protein CASSLEGSRTGELFF.

V gene TRBV27 combines with J gene TRBJ2-7, with 13 bases aligning to TRBD2. V trimming: 7 bases; J trimming: 1 base; junction bases outside the gene matches: 7. Per the germline V gene, CDR1 is MNHEY and CDR2 is SMNVEV (reference sequence). This CDR3 region has 16 residues. CDR3 residues: CASNRLAGGHSYEQYF. CDR3 nucleotides: TGTGCCAGCAACCGACTAGCGGGAGGCCATTCCTACGAGCAGTACTTC.

This chain joins TRBV2 and TRBJ2-7; TRBD1 aligns across 7 bases. With V trimmed by 7 bases and J by 7 bases, 13 bases remained unmatched. Germline V gene sequence: CDR1 SNHLY, CDR2 FYNNEI. CDR3 size: 14 residues. The DNA for the CDR3 is TGTGCCAGCATGAGGGACAGATCCGTTTGGGAGCAGTACTTC. Its protein is CASMRDRSVWEQYF.

The rearrangement joins TRBV7-3 to TRBJ2-2; D ambiguous. The CDR3 sequence is 14 residues long. Germline loops: CDR1 SGHTA, CDR2 FQGTGA. Trimming took off 2 bases at V and 7 bases at J, with 11 bases between the two ends. This chain's CDR3 is CASSLGHSNGELFF. The CDR3 DNA reads TGTGCCAGCAGCTTAGGCCATTCGAACGGGGAGCTGTTTTTT.

The CDR3 here is CASSRDLTGKDEQFF. The DNA of the CDR3 is TGTGCCAGCAGCCGAGATCTAACGGGAAAAGATGAGCAGTTCTTC. V and J are TRBV11-3 and TRBJ2-1, with D possibly TRBD2 on 5 matching bases. The CDR3 loop spans 15 amino acids. Germline V gene lookup returns CDR1 SGHNT and CDR2 YENEEA. V lost 5 bases, J lost 8 bases, and 19 bases lay in between.

This chain joins TRBV6-5 and TRBJ1-2; perhaps TRBD1 as D (5 bases). V lost 4 bases to trimming and J lost 0 bases, with 15 bases between them. The CDR3 is made up of 16 amino acids. Looked up from germline, CDR1 is MNHEY and CDR2 is SVGAGI. The CDR3: CASSFSRAESNYGYTF. CDR3 coding DNA: TGTGCCAGCAGTTTCTCCAGGGCAGAGTCTAACTATGGCTACACCTTC.

At least ten counts were recorded for this clone. The CDR3 sequence: CASSKGQYSYEQYF. The CDR3 bases are TGTGCCAGCAGCAAGGGACAGTACTCCTACGAGCAGTACTTC. The rearrangement links TRBV6-5 to TRBJ2-7; TRBD1 matches 7 bases. V shed 6 bases, J shed 0 bases, and the junction held 5 bases outside the gene matches. Germline CDR1 and CDR2: MNHEY and SVGAGI. The CDR3 sequence is 14 residues long.

The chain links TRBV4-2 to TRBJ2-7, with 8 bases that match TRBD1. After removal of 4 bases from V and 2 bases from J, the junction contained 7 bases not matched to a gene. CDR1 and CDR2 (germline): LGHNA, YNFKEQ. The CDR3 runs 15 residues. CDR3 sequence reads: CASSPPDREAYEQYF. The CDR3 coding sequence is TGTGCCAGCAGCCCGCCGGACAGGGAGGCCTACGAGCAGTACTTC.

The V call is TRBV4-3, the J call TRBJ2-2; tentatively, D is TRBD2 (5 bases). Per the germline V gene, CDR1 is LGHNA and CDR2 is YSLEER. The CDR3 is 15 amino acids. Deletions cut 1 base from V and 6 bases from J, with 12 bases between. CDR3 DNA sequence: TGCGCCAGCAGCCAAGGTACTAGATCCGCCGGGGAGCTGTTTTTT. Protein: CASSQGTRSAGELFF.

The chain has TRBV9 and TRBJ1-1, with D possibly matching TRBD1 (6 bases). The CDR3 runs to 13 residues. Trimming took off 0 bases at V and 5 bases at J, with 8 bases between the two ends. In germline, CDR1 is SGDLS, CDR2 YYNGEE. CDR3 protein: CASSVGQGTEAFF. The CDR3 DNA sequence: TGTGCCAGCAGCGTAGGGCAGGGGACTGAAGCTTTCTTT.

The chain is built from TRBV29-1 and TRBJ2-7, with 13 bases that match TRBD2. The junction had 2 bases not matched to a gene; V was cut back by 4 bases and J by 2 bases. The CDR3 runs to 14 residues. Germline V gene lookup returns CDR1 SQVTM and CDR2 ANQGSEA. The CDR3 DNA reads as TGCAGCGTTGGAGGGACTAGCGGGACCTACGAGCAGTACTTC. Its protein product is CSVGGTSGTYEQYF.

The rearrangement joins TRBV6-5 to TRBJ2-7; D gene unclear. This CDR3 is 12 amino acids long. The V gene's germline CDR1 is MNHEY and CDR2 SVGAGI. The V end lost 6 bases, the J end lost 6 bases, and 12 bases lay between the germline ends. The CDR3 here is CASSYPYTEQYF. The CDR3 DNA reads as TGTGCCAGCAGCTATCCCTACACCGAGCAGTACTTC.

The chain employs TRBV7-3 and TRBJ1-6; no reliable D call. The length of the CDR3 is 13 residues. V was shortened by 2 bases and J by 7 bases, with 6 bases between the two germline ends. The germline CDR1 and CDR2 sequences are SGHTA and FQGTGA. The chain's CDR3 is CASSLVENSPLHF. The CDR3 coding sequence is TGTGCCAGCAGCTTAGTAGAGAATTCACCCCTCCACTTT.

The rearrangement links TRBV5-1 to TRBJ2-4, with 7 nucleotides matching TRBD1. The germline V gene encodes CDR1 SGHRS and CDR2 YFSETQ. J gave up 0 bases and V 4 bases, and 1 base lay outside the gene matches. The CDR3 runs 14 residues. CDR3: CASSTGEAKNIQYF. The CDR3 DNA follows: TGCGCCAGCAGCACAGGGGAAGCCAAAAACATTCAGTACTTC. Full variable domain (remainder filled in from reference TRBV5-1 and TRBJ2-4): KAGVTQTPRYLIKTRGQQVTLSCSPISGHRSVSWYQQTPGQGLQFLFEYFSETQRNKGNFPGRFSGRQFSNSRSEMNVSTLELGDSALYLCASSTGEAKNIQYFGAGTRLSVL.

This clone has just a few counts. V gene TRBV7-2 combines with J gene TRBJ2-2; tentatively, D is TRBD2 (7 bases). This CDR3 has 15 residues. Trimming removed 4 bases from V and 5 bases from J, with 14 bases in between. Per the germline V gene, CDR1 is SGHTA and CDR2 is FQGNSA. CDR3 bases: TGTGCCAGCAGCTCCTCGGAGGGGGGGACCGGGGAGCTGTTTTTT. Amino acid sequence: CASSSSEGGTGELFF.